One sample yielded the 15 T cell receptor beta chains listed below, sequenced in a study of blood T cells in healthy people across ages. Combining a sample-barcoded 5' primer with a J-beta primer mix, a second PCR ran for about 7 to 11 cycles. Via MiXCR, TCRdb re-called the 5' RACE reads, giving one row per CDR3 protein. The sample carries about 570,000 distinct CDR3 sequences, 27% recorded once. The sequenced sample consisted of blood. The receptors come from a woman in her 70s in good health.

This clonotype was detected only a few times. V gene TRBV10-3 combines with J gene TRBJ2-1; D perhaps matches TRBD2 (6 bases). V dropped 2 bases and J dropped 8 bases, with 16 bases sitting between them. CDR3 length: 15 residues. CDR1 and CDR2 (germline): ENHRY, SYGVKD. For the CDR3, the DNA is TGTGCCATCAGTGAGAAACCTAATGGAGGGGATGAGCAGTTCTTC. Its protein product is CAISEKPNGGDEQFF.

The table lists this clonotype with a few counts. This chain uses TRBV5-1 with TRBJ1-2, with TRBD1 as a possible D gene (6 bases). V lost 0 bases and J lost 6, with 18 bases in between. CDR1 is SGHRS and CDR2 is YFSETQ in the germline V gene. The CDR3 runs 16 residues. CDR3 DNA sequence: TGCGCCAGCAGCTTGGCCGGCTTAGGCAGGGGTGATGGCTACACCTTC. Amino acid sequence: CASSLAGLGRGDGYTF. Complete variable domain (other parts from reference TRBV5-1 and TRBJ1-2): KAGVTQTPRYLIKTRGQQVTLSCSPISGHRSVSWYQQTPGQGLQFLFEYFSETQRNKGNFPGRFSGRQFSNSRSEMNVSTLELGDSALYLCASSLAGLGRGDGYTFGSGTRLTVV.

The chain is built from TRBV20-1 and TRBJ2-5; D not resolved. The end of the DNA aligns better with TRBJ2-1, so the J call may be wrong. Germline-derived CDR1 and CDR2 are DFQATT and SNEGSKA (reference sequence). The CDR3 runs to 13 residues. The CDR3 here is CSAALWPYNEQFF. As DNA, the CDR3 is TGCAGTGCCGCTTTGTGGCCCTACAATGAGCAGTTCTTC.

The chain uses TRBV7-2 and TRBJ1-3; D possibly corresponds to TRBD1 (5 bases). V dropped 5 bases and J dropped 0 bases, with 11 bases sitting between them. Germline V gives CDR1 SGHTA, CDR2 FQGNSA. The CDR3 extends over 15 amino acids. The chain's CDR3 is CASSTRVSSGNTIYF. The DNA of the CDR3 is TGTGCCAGCAGCACCAGGGTTTCCTCTGGAAACACCATATATTTT.

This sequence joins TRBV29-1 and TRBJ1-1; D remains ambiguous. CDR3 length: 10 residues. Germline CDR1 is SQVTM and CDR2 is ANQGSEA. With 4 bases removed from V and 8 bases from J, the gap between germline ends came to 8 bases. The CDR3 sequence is CSVVPREAFF. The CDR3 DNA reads TGCAGCGTTGTTCCCAGGGAAGCTTTCTTT.

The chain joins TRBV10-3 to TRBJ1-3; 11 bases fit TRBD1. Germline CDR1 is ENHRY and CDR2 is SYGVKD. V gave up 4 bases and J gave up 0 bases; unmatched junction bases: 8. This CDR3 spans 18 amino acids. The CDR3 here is CAISGRTGGAISGNTIYF. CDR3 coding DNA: TGTGCCATCAGTGGTCGGACAGGGGGCGCGATCTCTGGAAACACCATATATTTT.

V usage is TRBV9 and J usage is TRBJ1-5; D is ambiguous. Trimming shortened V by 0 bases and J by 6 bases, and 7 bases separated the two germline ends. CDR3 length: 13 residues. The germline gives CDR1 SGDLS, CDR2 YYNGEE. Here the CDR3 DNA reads TGTGCCAGCAGCGTAGCTTTGAGTCAGCCCCAGCATTTT. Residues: CASSVALSQPQHF.

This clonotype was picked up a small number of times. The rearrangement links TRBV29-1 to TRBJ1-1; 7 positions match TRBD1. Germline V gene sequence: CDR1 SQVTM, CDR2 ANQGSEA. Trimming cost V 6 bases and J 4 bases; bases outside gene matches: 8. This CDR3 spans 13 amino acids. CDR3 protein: CSVRGQPSTEAFF. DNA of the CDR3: TGCAGCGTCCGGGGACAGCCATCCACTGAAGCTTTCTTT.

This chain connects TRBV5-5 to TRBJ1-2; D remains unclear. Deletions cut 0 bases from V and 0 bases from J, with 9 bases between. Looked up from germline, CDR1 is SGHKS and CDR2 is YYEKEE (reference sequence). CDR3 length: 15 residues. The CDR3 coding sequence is TGTGCCAGCAGCTTGGCCCAGGAACCTAACTATGGCTACACCTTC. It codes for CASSLAQEPNYGYTF. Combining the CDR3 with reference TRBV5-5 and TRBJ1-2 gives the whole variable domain DAGVTQSPTHLIKTRGQQVTLRCSPISGHKSVSWYQQVLGQGPQFIFQYYEKEERGRGNFPDRFSARQFPNYSSELNVNALLLGDSALYLCASSLAQEPNYGYTFGSGTRLTVV.

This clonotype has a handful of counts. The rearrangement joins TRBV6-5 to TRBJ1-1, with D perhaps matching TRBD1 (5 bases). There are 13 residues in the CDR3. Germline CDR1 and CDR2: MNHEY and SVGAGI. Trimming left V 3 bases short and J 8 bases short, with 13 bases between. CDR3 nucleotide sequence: TGTGCCAGCAGTTATACGGTTGAGGGGGAAGCTTTCTTT. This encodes CASSYTVEGEAFF.

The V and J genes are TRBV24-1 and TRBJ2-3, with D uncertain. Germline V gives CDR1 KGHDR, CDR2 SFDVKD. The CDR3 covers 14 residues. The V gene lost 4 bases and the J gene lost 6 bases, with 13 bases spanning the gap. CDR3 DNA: TGTGCCACCAGTGACCAAGGCTCCAGGGATACGCAGTATTTT. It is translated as CATSDQGSRDTQYF.

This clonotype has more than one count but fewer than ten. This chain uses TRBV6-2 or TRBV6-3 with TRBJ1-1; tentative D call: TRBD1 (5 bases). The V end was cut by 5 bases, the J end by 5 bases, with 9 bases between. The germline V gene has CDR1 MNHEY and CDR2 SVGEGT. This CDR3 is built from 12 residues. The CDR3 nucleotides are TGTGCCAGCAGTAGGGGTTGGACTGAAGCTTTCTTT. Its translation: CASSRGWTEAFF.

DNA for the CDR3: TGTGCCAGCAGCGTAGCTAGCAGGTCACGGGTAGATACGCAGTATTTT. The encoded protein is CASSVASRSRVDTQYF. The V call is TRBV9, the J call TRBJ2-3; D may be TRBD2 (5 bases). The CDR3 covers 16 residues. V shed 0 bases and J shed 5 bases, with 16 bases lying between them. Germline assignment: CDR1 SGDLS and CDR2 YYNGEE.

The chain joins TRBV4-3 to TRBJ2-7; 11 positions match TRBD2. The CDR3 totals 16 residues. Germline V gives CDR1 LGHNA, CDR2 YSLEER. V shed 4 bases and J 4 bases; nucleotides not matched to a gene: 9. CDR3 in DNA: TGCGCCAGCAGCCGAGAAGCTAGCGGGGGGACGTACGAGCAGTACTTC. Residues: CASSREASGGTYEQYF.

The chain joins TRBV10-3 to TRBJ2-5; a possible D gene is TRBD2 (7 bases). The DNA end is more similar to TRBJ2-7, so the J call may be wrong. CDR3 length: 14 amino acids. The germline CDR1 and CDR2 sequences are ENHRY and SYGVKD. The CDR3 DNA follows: TGTGCCATCGGGGGGGTAGGGGGAACCGACGAGCAGTACTTC. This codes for CAIGGVGGTDEQYF.